The 21 T cell receptor beta chains below were found in one sample sequenced in a study of shared T cell receptors in the human thymus. The assay was immunoSEQ multiplex PCR, and TCRdb's table has in-frame clones only and misses some. The repertoire holds about 660,000 clones, with 70% to 90% as singletons. These data are also associated with another study on human thymus T cells.

Specimen: thymocytes. These receptor sequences come from a boy younger than two with a congenital heart defect.

In its sample, this clone was seen a few times. The chain joins TRBV7-9 to TRBJ1-5; 8 bases are a match to TRBD1. This CDR3 comprises 14 residues. The J segment lost 5 bases and the V segment lost 4 bases, leaving 4 bases of the junction unmatched. From germline, CDR1 is SEHNR and CDR2 FQNEAQ (reference sequence). The CDR3 loop is CASSSTGEDQPQHF. The CDR3 region has the DNA TGTGCCAGCAGCTCGACAGGGGAGGATCAGCCCCAGCATTTT.

V usage is TRBV19 and J usage is TRBJ1-5, with TRBD1 as a possible D gene (5 bases). Trimming cost V 7 bases and J 4 bases, with 14 bases left between them. The CDR3 length is 14 residues. Germline-derived CDR1 and CDR2 are LNHDA and SQIVND (reference sequence). CDR3 coding DNA: TGTGCCAGTATCCCCGGGGGAGGGAATCAGCCCCAGCATTTT. This encodes CASIPGGGNQPQHF.

The V and J genes are TRBV7-2 and TRBJ1-2, with 7 bases lining up with TRBD1. V lost 2 bases and J lost 2; bases outside the gene matches: 5. Germline CDR1 SGHTA, CDR2 FQGNSA. The CDR3 extends over 15 amino acids. The CDR3 nucleotides are TGTGCCAGCAGCTTATATCCGGGACAGAACTATGGCTACACCTTC. It specifies CASSLYPGQNYGYTF.

CDR3 DNA sequence: TGTGCCTGTAGGGGGCACCCTACCTACAATGAGCAGTTCTTC. Translated, it gives CACRGHPTYNEQFF. The V and J genes are TRBV30 and TRBJ2-1, with 7 bases identical to TRBD1. The CDR3 covers 14 residues. The V and J ends lost 6 bases and 2 bases, in that order; junction bases with no gene match: 7. Per the germline V gene, CDR1 is GTSNPN and CDR2 is SVGIG (reference sequence).

The V and J genes are TRBV29-1 and TRBJ1-1, with 7 bases matching TRBD1. The CDR3 extends over 14 amino acids. The ends lost 6 bases at V and 6 bases at J; junction bases unmatched: 13. Germline loops: CDR1 SQVTM, CDR2 ANQGSEA. The DNA for the CDR3 is TGCAGCGTCCCTTTCACAGGGGCGAGTCCTGAAGCTTTCTTT. This codes for CSVPFTGASPEAFF.

The chain combines TRBV6-1 with TRBJ1-1, with D perhaps TRBD1 (5 bases). CDR1 MNHNS and CDR2 SASEGT come from the germline V gene. V lost 2 bases and J 5 bases, leaving 12 bases between the germline ends. The CDR3 is 14 residues long. The CDR3 protein is CASSEYRGGTEAFF. The CDR3 region has the DNA TGTGCCAGCAGTGAATATCGGGGGGGGACTGAAGCTTTCTTT.

The chain employs TRBV4-1 and TRBJ1-2; maybe TRBD1 (6 bases). The ends were cut back, 1 base at V and 3 bases at J, with 9 bases in the middle. Germline V gives CDR1 MGHRA, CDR2 YSYEKL. This CDR3 spans 14 amino acids. DNA of the CDR3: TGCGCCAGCAGCCAAGCAGGGGAAGACTATGGCTACACCTTC. Its translation is CASSQAGEDYGYTF.

In DNA form, the CDR3 reads TGTGCCAGCAGTTCCCCTGAGATGAGCTCTGGAAACACCATATATTTT. Amino acids: CASSSPEMSSGNTIYF. The V and J genes are TRBV6-5 and TRBJ1-3, with no clear D. The CDR3 length is 16 residues. V lost 4 bases and J lost 0, with 13 bases in between. The V gene's germline CDR1 is MNHEY and CDR2 SVGAGI.

This chain links TRBV28 with TRBJ2-5; D perhaps matches TRBD1 (5 bases). Germline V lookup: CDR1 MDHEN, CDR2 SYDVKM. V lost 2 bases and J 3 bases, leaving 13 bases between the germline ends. This CDR3 is 15 amino acids long. The CDR3: CASSLTPGAEETQYF. The CDR3 DNA is TGTGCCAGCAGTTTAACCCCTGGGGCGGAAGAGACCCAGTACTTC.

V and J are TRBV7-2 and TRBJ1-2; tentatively, D is TRBD1 (6 bases). The CDR3 consists of 14 residues. The V gene's germline CDR1 is SGHTA and CDR2 FQGNSA. V was trimmed by 5 bases and J by 5 bases, leaving 15 bases between them. The CDR3 sequence is CASSHRTVRYGYTF. The CDR3 nucleotides are TGTGCCAGCAGCCATCGGACAGTCCGTTATGGCTACACCTTC.

This chain links TRBV7-9 with TRBJ1-4; D is unclear. CDR1 and CDR2 from the germline V gene are SEHNR and FQNEAQ (reference sequence). The CDR3 length is 16 residues. V lost 2 bases and J 0 bases, leaving 10 bases between the germline ends. The chain's CDR3 is CASSLFRFATNEKLFF. In nucleotides, the CDR3 is TGTGCCAGCAGCTTATTCCGGTTTGCAACTAATGAAAAACTGTTTTTT.

The genes are TRBV5-8 and TRBJ2-3; 9 nucleotides line up with TRBD2. With 4 bases clipped from V and 1 base from J, the junction kept 10 bases outside the gene matches. CDR1 is SGHTS and CDR2 is YDEGEE in the germline V gene. This CDR3 is 17 amino acids long. The chain's CDR3 is CASSRHSRTSGTDTQYF. The CDR3 DNA reads as TGTGCCAGCAGCCGACACAGTAGGACTAGCGGCACAGATACGCAGTATTTT.

The chain couples TRBV7-9 to TRBJ2-7; TRBD2 is a possible D gene (6 bases). Germline V gene data show CDR1 as SEHNR and CDR2 as FQNEAQ (reference sequence). V was shortened by 4 bases and J by 2 bases, with 18 bases between the two germline ends. The CDR3 totals 16 residues. The CDR3 loop is CASSSEPGTLTYEQYF. The CDR3 coding sequence is TGTGCCAGCAGCTCGGAGCCGGGGACTTTAACCTACGAGCAGTACTTC.

This CDR3 is CATSKGFGQGRENTEAFF. CDR3 sequence (DNA): TGTGCCACCAGCAAGGGATTCGGACAGGGCCGGGAGAACACTGAAGCTTTCTTT. The chain recombines TRBV15 with TRBJ1-1; 8 nucleotides align to TRBD1. V was pared by 4 bases and J by 1 base, with 14 bases of the junction left unmatched. Germline V gives CDR1 LNHNV, CDR2 YYDKDF (reference sequence). There are 18 residues in the CDR3.

CDR3 sequence reads: CASSSGTGDSNQPQHF. In DNA form, the CDR3 reads TGTGCCAGCAGTTCTGGGACAGGGGATAGCAATCAGCCCCAGCATTTT. The chain recombines TRBV27 with TRBJ1-5, with 10 bases that match TRBD1. Germline V gene lookup returns CDR1 MNHEY and CDR2 SMNVEV (reference sequence). V gave up 4 bases and J gave up 0 bases; unmatched junction bases: 3. The CDR3 is 16 amino acids.

This chain uses TRBV29-1 with TRBJ2-7, with a weak D call TRBD1 (5 bases). This CDR3 region has 12 residues. V lost 4 bases, J lost 5 bases, and 12 bases lay in between. Germline-derived CDR1 and CDR2 are SQVTM and ANQGSEA. The CDR3: CSVGGRAHEQYF. The CDR3 bases are TGCAGCGTTGGGGGCCGGGCTCACGAGCAGTACTTC.

The chain is built from TRBV5-4 and TRBJ2-1; D not certain. The CDR3 contains 13 residues. CDR1 and CDR2 (germline): SGHNT, YYREEE (reference sequence). V was pared by 1 base and J by 4 bases, with 6 bases between. CDR3 sequence: CASSLYSYNEQFF. Here the CDR3 DNA reads TGTGCCAGCAGCTTGTACAGTTACAATGAGCAGTTCTTC. The full variable domain, its missing parts supplied by reference TRBV5-4 and TRBJ2-1, is ETGVTQSPTHLIKTRGQQVTLRCSSQSGHNTVSWYQQALGQGPQFIFQYYREEENGRGNFPPRFSGLQFPNYSSELNVNALELDDSALYLCASSLYSYNEQFFGPGTRLTVL.

This chain's CDR3 is CASSLGSGVQTGELFF. CDR3 bases: TGCGCCAGCAGCTTGGGGTCGGGAGTTCAAACCGGGGAGCTGTTTTTT. The chain is built from TRBV5-1 and TRBJ2-2; possibly TRBD2 for D (6 bases). V lost 0 bases and J lost 5, with 14 bases in between. The germline V gene has CDR1 SGHRS and CDR2 YFSETQ. The CDR3 is made up of 16 amino acids.

The chain employs TRBV29-1 and TRBJ2-5, with a tentative D call TRBD2 (7 bases). CDR1 is SQVTM and CDR2 is ANQGSEA in the germline V gene. The V end lost 3 bases, the J end lost 6 bases, and 23 bases lay between the germline ends. The length of the CDR3 is 16 residues. DNA for the CDR3: TGCAGCGTTGATAGGGGGGAAGCGGGACGGGGAAAGACCCAGTACTTC. This translates into CSVDRGEAGRGKTQYF.

The CDR3 protein is CATHRNLAGGEQYF. CDR3 bases: TGTGCCACCCACCGAAACCTCGCAGGGGGCGAGCAGTACTTC. This chain connects TRBV5-8 to TRBJ2-7; 7 bases fit TRBD1. The CDR3 loop spans 14 amino acids. V lost 9 bases and J lost 6; bases outside the gene matches: 15. Germline V gene lookup returns CDR1 SGHTS and CDR2 YDEGEE.

This chain connects TRBV7-7 to TRBJ2-1, with 12 bases identical to TRBD2. The CDR3 has 16 amino acids. Germline V gives CDR1 SSHAT, CDR2 FNYEAQ (reference sequence). J lost 5 bases, V lost 5 bases, and 7 bases had no gene match. CDR3 loop: CASSPPLAGGDNEQFF. The DNA of the CDR3 is TGTGCCAGCAGCCCCCCCCTAGCGGGAGGGGACAATGAGCAGTTCTTC.